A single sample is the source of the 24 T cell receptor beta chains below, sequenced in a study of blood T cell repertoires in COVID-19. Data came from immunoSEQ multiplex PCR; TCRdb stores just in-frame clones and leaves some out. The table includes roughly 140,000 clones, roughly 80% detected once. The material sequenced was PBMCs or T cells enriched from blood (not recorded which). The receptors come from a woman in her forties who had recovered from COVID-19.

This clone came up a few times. DNA for the CDR3: TGTGCCAGCCACCGGGAGTTGACCGGGGAGCTGTTTTTT. Translating gives CASHRELTGELFF. This chain uses TRBV2 with TRBJ2-2, with D possibly being TRBD2 (6 bases). CDR3 length equals 13 residues. V was cut by 8 bases and J by 5 bases, with 12 bases left in between. In germline, CDR1 is SNHLY, CDR2 FYNNEI.

This CDR3 reads CASSQGGQGYQPQHF. For the CDR3, the DNA is TGCGCCAGCAGCCAAGGGGGACAGGGGTATCAGCCCCAGCATTTT. The chain combines TRBV4-1 with TRBJ1-5; 10 bases line up with TRBD1. The CDR3 has 15 amino acids. The germline V gene has CDR1 MGHRA and CDR2 YSYEKL. V shed 1 base and J 5 bases; nucleotides not matched to a gene: 2.

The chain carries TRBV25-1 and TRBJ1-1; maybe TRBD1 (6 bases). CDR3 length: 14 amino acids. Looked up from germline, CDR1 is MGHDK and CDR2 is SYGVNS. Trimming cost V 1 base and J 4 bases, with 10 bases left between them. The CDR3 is CASSELGGATEAFF. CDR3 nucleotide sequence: TGTGCCAGCAGTGAATTGGGGGGGGCCACTGAAGCTTTCTTT.

The CDR3, as DNA: TGTGCCAGCAAACGGACAGGAAACACCATATATTTT. Translated, it gives CASKRTGNTIYF. V usage is TRBV12-3 or TRBV12-4 and J usage is TRBJ1-3; possible D gene TRBD1, 5 bases. V lost 7 bases to trimming and J lost 4 bases, with 8 bases between them. The CDR3 sequence is 12 residues long.

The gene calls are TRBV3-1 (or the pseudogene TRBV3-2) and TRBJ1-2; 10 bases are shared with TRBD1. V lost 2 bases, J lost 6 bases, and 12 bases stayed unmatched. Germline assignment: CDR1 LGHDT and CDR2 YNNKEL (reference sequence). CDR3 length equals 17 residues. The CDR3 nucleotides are TGTGCCAGCAGCCAAAAGATGGGACAGGGGCTTCTCCATGGCTACACCTTC. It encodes CASSQKMGQGLLHGYTF.

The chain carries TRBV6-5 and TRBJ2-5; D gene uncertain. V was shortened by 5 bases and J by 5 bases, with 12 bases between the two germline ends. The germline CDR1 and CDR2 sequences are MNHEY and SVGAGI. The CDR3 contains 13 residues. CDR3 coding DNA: TGTGCCAGCAGTCCGAGGTCCCTGGAGACCCAGTACTTC. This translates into CASSPRSLETQYF.

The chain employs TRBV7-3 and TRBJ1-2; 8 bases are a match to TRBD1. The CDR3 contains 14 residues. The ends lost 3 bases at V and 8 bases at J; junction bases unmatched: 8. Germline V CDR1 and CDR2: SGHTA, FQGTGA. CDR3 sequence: CASSFNPGQGGYTF. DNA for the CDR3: TGTGCCAGCAGCTTTAATCCAGGACAGGGAGGCTACACCTTC.

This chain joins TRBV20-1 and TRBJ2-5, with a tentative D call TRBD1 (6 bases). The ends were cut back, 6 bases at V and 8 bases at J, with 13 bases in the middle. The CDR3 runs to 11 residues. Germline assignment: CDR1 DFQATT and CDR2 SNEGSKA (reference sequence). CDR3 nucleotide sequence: TGCAGTGCCCCTACAGGGTATACCCAGTACTTC. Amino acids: CSAPTGYTQYF.

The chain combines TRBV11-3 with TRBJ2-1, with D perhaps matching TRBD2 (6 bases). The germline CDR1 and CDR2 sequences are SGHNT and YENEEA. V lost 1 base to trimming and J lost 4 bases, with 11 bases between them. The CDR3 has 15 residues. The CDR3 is CASSLGTNPYNEQFF. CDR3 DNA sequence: TGTGCCAGCAGCTTAGGGACTAATCCTTACAATGAGCAGTTCTTC.

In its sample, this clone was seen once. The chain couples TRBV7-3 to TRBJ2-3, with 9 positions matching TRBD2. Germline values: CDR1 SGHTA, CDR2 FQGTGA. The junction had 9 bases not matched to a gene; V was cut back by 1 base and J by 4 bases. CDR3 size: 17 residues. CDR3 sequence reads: CASSLKGLARIADTQYF. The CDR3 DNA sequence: TGTGCCAGCAGCTTAAAGGGACTAGCAAGAATAGCAGATACGCAGTATTTT.

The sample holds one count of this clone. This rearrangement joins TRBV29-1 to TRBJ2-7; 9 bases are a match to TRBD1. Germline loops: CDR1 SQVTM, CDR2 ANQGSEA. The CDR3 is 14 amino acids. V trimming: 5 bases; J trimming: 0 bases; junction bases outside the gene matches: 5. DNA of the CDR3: TGCAGCGTTATCCTGGGACAGGGCTCCTACGAGCAGTACTTC. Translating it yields CSVILGQGSYEQYF.

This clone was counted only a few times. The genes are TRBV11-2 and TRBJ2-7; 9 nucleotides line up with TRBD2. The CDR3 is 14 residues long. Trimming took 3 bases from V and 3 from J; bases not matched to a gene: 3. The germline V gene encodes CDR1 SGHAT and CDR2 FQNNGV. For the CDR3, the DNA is TGTGCCAGCAGCTTGCGGGGGGGCCTCTACGAGCAGTACTTC. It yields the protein CASSLRGGLYEQYF.

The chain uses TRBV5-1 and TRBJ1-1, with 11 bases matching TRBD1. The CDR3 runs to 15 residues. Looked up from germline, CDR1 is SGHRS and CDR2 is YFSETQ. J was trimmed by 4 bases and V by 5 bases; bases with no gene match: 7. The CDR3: CASSISGTGGTEAFF. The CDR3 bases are TGCGCCAGCAGTATATCCGGGACAGGGGGCACTGAAGCTTTCTTT.

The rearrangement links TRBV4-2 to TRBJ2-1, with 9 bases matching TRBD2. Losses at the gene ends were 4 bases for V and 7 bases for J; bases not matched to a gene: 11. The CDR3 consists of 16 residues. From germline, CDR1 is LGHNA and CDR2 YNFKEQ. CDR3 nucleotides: TGTGCCAGCAGCCGAATATTAGCGGGAGCCATGAATGAGCAGTTCTTC. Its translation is CASSRILAGAMNEQFF.

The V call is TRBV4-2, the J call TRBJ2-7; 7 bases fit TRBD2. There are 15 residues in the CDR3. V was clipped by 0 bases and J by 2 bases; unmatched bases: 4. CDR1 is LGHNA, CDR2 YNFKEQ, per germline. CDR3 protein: CASSQDRSGAYEQYF. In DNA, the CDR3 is TGTGCCAGCAGCCAAGACCGGAGCGGGGCCTACGAGCAGTACTTC.

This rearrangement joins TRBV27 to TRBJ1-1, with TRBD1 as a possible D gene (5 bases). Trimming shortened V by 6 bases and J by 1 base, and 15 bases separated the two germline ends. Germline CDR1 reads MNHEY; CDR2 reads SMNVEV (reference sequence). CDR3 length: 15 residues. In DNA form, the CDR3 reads TGTGCCAGCAGGAAGTTCAGGGTCGAGAACACTGAAGCTTTCTTT. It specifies CASRKFRVENTEAFF.

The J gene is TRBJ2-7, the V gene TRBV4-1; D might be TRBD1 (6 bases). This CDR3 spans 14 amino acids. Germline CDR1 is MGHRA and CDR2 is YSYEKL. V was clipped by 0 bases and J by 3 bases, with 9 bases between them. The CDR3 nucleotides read TGCGCCAGCAGCCAAGAGGTACAGGGCTACGAGCAGTACTTC. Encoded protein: CASSQEVQGYEQYF.

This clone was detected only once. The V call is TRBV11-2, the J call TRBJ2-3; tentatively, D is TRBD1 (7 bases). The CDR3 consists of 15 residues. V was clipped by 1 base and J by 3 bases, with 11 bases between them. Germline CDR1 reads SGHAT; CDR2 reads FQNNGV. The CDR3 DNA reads TGTGCCAGCAGCTTAGGATCAGGGGGGACAGATACGCAGTATTTT. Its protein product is CASSLGSGGTDTQYF.

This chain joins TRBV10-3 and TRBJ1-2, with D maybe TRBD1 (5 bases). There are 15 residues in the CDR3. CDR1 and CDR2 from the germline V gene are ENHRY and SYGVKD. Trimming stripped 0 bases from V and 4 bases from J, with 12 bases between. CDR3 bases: TGTGCCATCAGTGAGTCAGTGACAGCTTTCTATGGCTACACCTTC. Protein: CAISESVTAFYGYTF.

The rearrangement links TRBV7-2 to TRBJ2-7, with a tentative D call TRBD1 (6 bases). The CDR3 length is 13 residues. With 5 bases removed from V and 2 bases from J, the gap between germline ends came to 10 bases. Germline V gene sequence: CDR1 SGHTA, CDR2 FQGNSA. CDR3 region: CASSPGQTYEQYF. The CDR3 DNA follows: TGTGCCAGCAGCCCCGGACAGACCTACGAGCAGTACTTC. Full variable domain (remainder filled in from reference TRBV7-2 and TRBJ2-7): GAGVSQSPSNKVTEKGKDVELRCDPISGHTALYWYRQSLGQGLEFLIYFQGNSAPDKSGLPSDRFSAERTGGSVSTLTIQRTQQEDSAVYLCASSPGQTYEQYFGPGTRLTVT.

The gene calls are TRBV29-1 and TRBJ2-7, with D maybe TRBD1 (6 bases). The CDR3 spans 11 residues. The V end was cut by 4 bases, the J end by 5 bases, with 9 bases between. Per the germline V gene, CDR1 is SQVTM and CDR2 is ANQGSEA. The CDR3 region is CSVGNRDEQYF. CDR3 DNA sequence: TGCAGCGTTGGGAACAGGGACGAGCAGTACTTC.

Here the CDR3 DNA reads TGCAGCGTTGAATCCCAGCGGGAGTTGGATGAGCAGTTCTTC. Translating it yields CSVESQRELDEQFF. The gene calls are TRBV29-1 and TRBJ2-1; TRBD2 matches at 8 bases. The CDR3 is 14 residues long. Trimming took 2 bases from V and 8 from J; bases not matched to a gene: 8. Per germline, CDR1 SQVTM and CDR2 ANQGSEA.

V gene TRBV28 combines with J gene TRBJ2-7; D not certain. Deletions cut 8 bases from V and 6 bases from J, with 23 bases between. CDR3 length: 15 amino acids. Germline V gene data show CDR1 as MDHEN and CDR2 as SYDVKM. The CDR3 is CASAPQQPPIVEQYF. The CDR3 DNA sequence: TGTGCCAGCGCTCCCCAACAGCCCCCTATCGTCGAGCAGTACTTC. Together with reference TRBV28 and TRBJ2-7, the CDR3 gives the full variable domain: DVKVTQSSRYLVKRTGEKVFLECVQDMDHENMFWYRQDPGLGLRLIYFSYDVKMKEKGDIPEGYSVSREKKERFSLILESASTNQTSMYLCASAPQQPPIVEQYFGPGTRLTVT.

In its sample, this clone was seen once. CDR3 residues: CASSFPSGVNTDTQYF. Here the CDR3 DNA reads TGTGCCAGCAGCTTTCCAAGCGGGGTGAACACAGATACGCAGTATTTT. J is TRBJ2-3 and V is TRBV7-6; 7 positions match TRBD2. Germline V gene lookup returns CDR1 SGHVS and CDR2 FNYEAQ. J gave up 2 bases and V 3 bases, and 8 bases lay outside the gene matches. The CDR3 runs 16 residues. Full variable domain (remainder filled in from reference TRBV7-6 and TRBJ2-3): GAGVSQSPRYKVTKRGQDVALRCDPISGHVSLYWYRQALGQGPEFLTYFNYEAQQDKSGLPNDRFSAERPEGSISTLTIQRTEQRDSAMYRCASSFPSGVNTDTQYFGPGTRLTVL.